This is a list of T cell receptor beta chains from one sample in a study of CD8+CD57+ T cells in acquired aplastic anemia. In TCRdb, the reads were re-called with MiXCR into one record per CDR3 protein. The sample lists roughly 180,000 distinct CDR3 sequences, about 64% occurring once. Sequenced input: sorted CD4+, CD8+, or CD8+CD57+ T cells (not recorded which) from PBMCs. The receptors shown here come from a human donor with severe aplastic anemia or a healthy control (not recorded which). Both conserved end residues are part of each CDR3. The D gene is left open where the match is weak. Size values are once, few and many counts, or a class for expanded clones, and some rows have none.

J	length	size	V	D	DNA	CDR3
TRBJ2-3	15	.	TRBV6-4	TRBD1	TGTGCCAGCAGTGCCGTCCCGAGACAGGGGGATACGCAGTATTTT	CASSAVPRQGDTQYF
TRBJ1-1	12	.	TRBV7-8	.	TGTGCCAGCAGCCCCCAAGAATCTGAAGCTTTCTTT	CASSPQESEAFF
TRBJ2-5	16	.	TRBV5-4	TRBD1	TGTGCCAGCAGCTTGGCCGGACAGGGGGGGTTAGAGACCCAGTACTTC	CASSLAGQGGLETQYF
TRBJ1-6	15	few	TRBV15	TRBD1	TGTGCCACCAGCCCAGACCGGGACAGACCAAAGGCCCTCCACTTT	CATSPDRDRPKALHF
TRBJ1-2	12	.	TRBV19	TRBD1	TGTGCCAGTATCCAGGGGGCGGATGGCTACACCTTC	CASIQGADGYTF
TRBJ2-3	16	once	TRBV7-9	TRBD2	TGTGCCAGCAGCGCAATAGCGGGGGCGGGCACAGATACGCAGTATTTT	CASSAIAGAGTDTQYF
TRBJ2-7	16	.	TRBV7-3	TRBD2	TGTGCCAGCAGCCGACTAGCGGGGGCGGGAGCCTACGAGCAGTACTTC	CASSRLAGAGAYEQYF
TRBJ1-2	17	.	TRBV19	.	TGTGCCAGTAGTATATTGGCAGGACAGACAAGTAACTATGGCTACACCTTC	CASSILAGQTSNYGYTF
TRBJ2-5	17	.	TRBV7-2	.	TGTGCCAGCAGCCCCCCCGGCCGGTTGGCGGGAAGGGAGACCCAGTACTTC	CASSPPGRLAGRETQYF
TRBJ2-6	17	.	TRBV15	TRBD1	TGTGCCACCAGCAGGGACAGGGGGATAGGTGGGGCCAACGTCCTGACTTTC	CATSRDRGIGGANVLTF
TRBJ2-5	15	many	TRBV20-1	.	TGCAGTGCTAGAGATCGGGTAGAGGGATTAGAGACCCAGTACTTC	CSARDRVEGLETQYF
TRBJ2-1	13	.	TRBV20-1	TRBD2	TGCAGTGCTCCTAGCGGGGGGGCAGATGAGCAGTTCTTC	CSAPSGGADEQFF
TRBJ2-7	13	few	TRBV29-1	.	TGCAGCTTCTGGACAGAAGGCAACTACGAGCAGTACTTC	CSFWTEGNYEQYF
TRBJ1-6	9	many	TRBV11-2	.	TGTGCCAGCAGCTTATGGGGCAGATTT	CASSLWGRF
TRBJ1-2	13	.	TRBV7-2	.	TGTGCCAGCAGCTTAGACGGCTGGTATGGCTACACCTTC	CASSLDGWYGYTF
TRBJ2-5	16	.	TRBV7-3	.	TGTGCCAGCAGCTTAGACCAAGGGGGGCTAGGAGAGACCCAGTACTTC	CASSLDQGGLGETQYF
TRBJ1-1	12	many	TRBV12-3/TRBV12-4	.	TGTGCCAGCAGTCCAGGGGCCCTTGAAGCTTTCTTT	CASSPGALEAFF
TRBJ2-3	17	many	TRBV4-3	.	TGCGCCAGCAGCCAAGATAGGGGTACCCCAGGTTCAGATACGCAGTATTTT	CASSQDRGTPGSDTQYF
TRBJ2-7	13	.	TRBV20-1	TRBD1	TGCAGTGCTGGGACAGGACCTTCCTACGAGCAGTACTTC	CSAGTGPSYEQYF
TRBJ2-1	14	few	TRBV7-8	TRBD2	TGTGCCAGCAGCTTTCGCGGGAGCCACAATGAGCAGTTCTTC	CASSFRGSHNEQFF
TRBJ2-7	13	many	TRBV5-6	.	TGTGCCAGCAGCTTGGGGGGGGACTACGAGCAGTACTTC	CASSLGGDYEQYF
TRBJ2-2	15	.	TRBV7-2	.	TGTGCCAGCAGCTTAGTCGGGAGTGGCACCGGGGAGCTGTTTTTT	CASSLVGSGTGELFF
TRBJ1-5	13	.	TRBV12-5	.	TGTGCTAGTGGTGAGGGGGGCAATCAGCCCCAGCATTTT	CASGEGGNQPQHF
TRBJ2-5	17	once	TRBV10-3	TRBD2	TGTGCCATCAGTGAACCGGGACTAGGGGTATACCAAGAGACCCAGTACTTC	CAISEPGLGVYQETQYF
TRBJ2-3	14	.	TRBV7-2	.	TGTGCCAGCAGCCCTAGGCTAGGCACAGATACGCAGTATTTT	CASSPRLGTDTQYF
TRBJ2-7	14	.	TRBV5-1	.	TGCGCCAGCAGCTTGGCAACAGATTACTACGAGCAGTACTTC	CASSLATDYYEQYF
TRBJ2-7	16	.	TRBV19	.	TGTGCCAGTAGTAATTCGGGGGGACACCTTCCCTACGAGCAGTACTTC	CASSNSGGHLPYEQYF
TRBJ1-2	13	many	TRBV7-9	.	TGTGCCAGCAGCTTAGGGGACGGCTATGGCTACACCTTC	CASSLGDGYGYTF
TRBJ2-1	13	.	TRBV7-2	TRBD2	TGTGCCAGCAGTCAGACTAGCGCCAATGAGCAGTTCTTC	CASSQTSANEQFF
TRBJ2-1	15	.	TRBV2	TRBD2	TGTGCCAGCAGTGAGAGCGGGGGACGCTACAGTGGGCAGTTCTTC	CASSESGGRYSGQFF
TRBJ1-6	14	few	TRBV10-3	.	TGTGCCATCAGTGGTGAAGGGCAACATTCACCCCTCCACTTT	CAISGEGQHSPLHF
TRBJ2-2	13	.	TRBV7-9	.	TGTGCCAGCAGCCAAGCCGGGGCCGGGGAGCTGTTTTTT	CASSQAGAGELFF
TRBJ2-7	12	.	TRBV7-9	.	TGTGCCAGCAGCTTCGGACAGAACGAGCAGTACTTC	CASSFGQNEQYF
TRBJ1-2	15	few	TRBV24-1	.	TGTGCCACCAGTGATCCTGACAGTTCGGTTGAAGGCTACACCTTC	CATSDPDSSVEGYTF
TRBJ2-7	15	few	TRBV7-2	TRBD1	TGTGCCAGCAGCTTAGGGTCAGGGGGATCCTACGAGCAGTACTTC	CASSLGSGGSYEQYF
TRBJ2-7	14	.	TRBV20-1	TRBD2	TGCAGTGCTAGGGGGCTAGCGGGAGTCAACGAGCAGTACTTC	CSARGLAGVNEQYF
TRBJ2-1	15	.	TRBV20-1	TRBD2	TGCAGTGCTAGAGATATGGAGCGGGAGAAGGGTGAGCAGTTCTTC	CSARDMEREKGEQFF
TRBJ1-2	14	.	TRBV19	TRBD1	TGTGCCAGTAGTAGCCAGGGGGCAGGCTATGGCTACACCTTC	CASSSQGAGYGYTF
TRBJ2-1	14	few	TRBV12-3/TRBV12-4	TRBD2	TGTGCCAGCAGTCCACCGGGACTACGCAATGAGCAGTTCTTC	CASSPPGLRNEQFF
TRBJ1-1	16	many	TRBV6-6	TRBD1	TGTGCCAGCAGTTACTCGGCGGGGCAGGGGGATTCTGAAGCTTTCTTT	CASSYSAGQGDSEAFF
TRBJ1-6	17	many	TRBV7-8	.	TGTGCCAGCAGCTTAAAAGGGGGGCGGCCGGGAGGGGAGGCCCTCCACTTT	CASSLKGGRPGGEALHF
TRBJ2-5	15	many	TRBV20-1	.	TGCAGTGCTAGTCCGAGGCAGTGGTACCAAGAGACCCAGTACTTC	CSASPRQWYQETQYF
TRBJ1-2	15	.	TRBV27	TRBD1	TGTGCCAGCAGAGGGGGCGACAGGGTAACCTATGGCTACACCTTC	CASRGGDRVTYGYTF
TRBJ1-6	13	.	TRBV7-2	.	TGTGCCAGCAGCTTCAATATAGGAGCACCCCTCCACTTT	CASSFNIGAPLHF
TRBJ2-7	13	few	TRBV7-9	.	TGTGCCAGCGGACAGTTGGGTCACAACGAGCAGTACTTC	CASGQLGHNEQYF
TRBJ2-7	15	.	TRBV7-2	.	TGTGCCAGCAGCTTAGGCAGTCCGAGCTCCTACGAGCAGTACTTC	CASSLGSPSSYEQYF
TRBJ2-2	12	.	TRBV10-3	.	TGTGCCATCACCGAGAACACCGGGGAGCTGTTTTTT	CAITENTGELFF
TRBJ2-7	12	few	TRBV20-1	.	TGCAGTGCTACCCGACGGGCCTACGAGCAGTACTTC	CSATRRAYEQYF
TRBJ2-5	17	.	TRBV5-1	.	TGCGCCAGCAGCTTGTTGCCAGGGACGGCTGGGGGAGTGGACCAGTACTTC	CASSLLPGTAGGVDQYF
TRBJ1-2	13	.	TRBV7-3	.	TGTGCCAGCAGCTTAGCTTCAGGAGAACAGGCCAACTTC	CASSLASGEQANF
TRBJ1-1	18	.	TRBV6-5	.	TGTGCCAGCAGTTACTCCTCAGGGGTCGCCTACCCGAACACTGAAGCTTTCTTT	CASSYSSGVAYPNTEAFF